Listed here are 2 T cell receptor beta chains from one sample, sequenced in a study of blood T cell repertoires in COVID-19. Using immunoSEQ multiplex PCR, the repertoire was profiled, and TCRdb retains in-frame clones only, with some absent. Of tens of thousands of clones listed, about 86% are singletons. Material: peripheral blood. The source of these receptors is a woman aged 70-85 years with acute or convalescent COVID-19.

J is TRBJ1-2 and V is TRBV19; TRBD1 aligns across 12 bases. The germline V gene encodes CDR1 LNHDA and CDR2 SQIVND (reference sequence). The CDR3 is 14 residues long. Trimming took 7 bases from V and 3 from J; bases not matched to a gene: 3. The DNA of the CDR3 is TGTGCCAGTAAAGGGACAGGGGGCGACTATGGCTACACCTTC. It translates to CASKGTGGDYGYTF.

J is TRBJ2-2 and V is TRBV6-5; TRBD1 agrees at 7 bases. The germline V gene has CDR1 MNHEY and CDR2 SVGAGI. This CDR3 contains 13 residues. V shed 6 bases and J 5 bases; nucleotides not matched to a gene: 3. The CDR3 DNA reads as TGTGCCAGCAGATCGACAGGGACCGGGGAGCTGTTTTTT. Translating gives CASRSTGTGELFF.